This TCR beta chain was captured by sequencing in a study of T cells in Graves' hyperthyroidism and ophthalmopathy. With 1 base removed from V and 5 bases from J, the gap between germline ends came to 15 bases. The germline gives CDR1 LGHNA, CDR2 YNFKEQ. The CDR3 is made up of 15 amino acids. This clonotype was found many times. TCR beta CDR3 regions were amplified from RNA. Carried out on the TCR CDR3, a first-round RT-PCR used the HTBI primer set. TCRdb passed the multiplex PCR reads through MiXCR, listing each CDR3 protein once. Of 360,000 or so distinct CDR3 sequences listed, over 12% are singletons.

Material for sequencing was blood. This sequence joins TRBV4-2 and TRBJ2-7, with D possibly called TRBD1 or TRBD2 (5 bases each). The sequence came from a woman aged 60-75 years with Graves' ophthalmopathy. The CDR3 sequence: CASSQVARGADEQYF. The CDR3 coding sequence is TGTGCCAGCAGCCAAGTGGCCCGAGGGGCTGACGAGCAGTACTTC.